The clone carrying this T cell receptor (beta chain) occurred a few times. What it recognizes is unknown. The PCR used 60 Vbeta and 13 Jbeta primers. Data came from immunoSEQ multiplex PCR; TCRdb stores just in-frame clones and leaves some out. The repertoire consists of 150,000 to 200,000 clones, with roughly 80% occurring once and the leading ten covering around 0.26%. V was cut by 5 bases and J by 10 bases, with 14 bases left in between. Germline-derived CDR1 and CDR2 are GTSNPN and SVGIG (reference sequence). This CDR3 is built from 11 residues. This specimen belongs to a study of cytomegalovirus exposure and HLA in healthy donors. On the study more broadly: Across about 400 genotyped donors, about 80% landed in the Caucasian-associated ancestry cluster.

Study results and caveats: TCR association rates varied by HLA locus in a later analysis, with DRB1 highest and HLA-C lowest.

Sequencing was done on a sample of PBMCs. This clonotype was obtained from a boy aged 10-17 years in good health and CMV-seronegative. The chain joins TRBV30 to TRBJ1-1; D possibly corresponds to TRBD1 (5 bases). The CDR3 here is CAWGAGGGAFF. CDR3 nucleotide sequence: TGTGCCTGGGGAGCGGGGGGAGGAGCTTTCTTT.